This T cell receptor (beta chain) was retrieved from a study of vaccination and CD4 T cells after COVID-19. Study-wide results and caveats: Spike mono-reactive status applied to 304 of 307 vaccine-specific clones in convalescent patients. Only relatively few convalescent patients were studied, and early post-infection timepoints were not analyzed.

The treatment denotes: roughly ten-day PBMC culture with coronavirus spike peptide pools or control peptides (ViraFEST assay). Using peptide pools, antigen-specific T cells were expanded in ViraFEST before TCRs were sequenced. Researchers reported culturing around 2 million PBMCs per well with approximately 9.1 IU/ml IL-2 and roughly 9.1 ug/ml peptide pools. Trimming took 3 bases from V and 4 from J; bases not matched to a gene: 4. CDR3 length equals 16 residues. Germline CDR1 and CDR2: LNHNV and YYDKDF (reference sequence). At the Johns Hopkins FTIC core, DNA taken from cultured CD4+ T cells was sequenced by way of the Oncomine TCR Beta short-read assay. TCRdb re-analysed the PCR reads in MiXCR, keeping a single row per CDR3 protein. There are 15,000 to 25,000 distinct CDR3 sequences in the sample; under 45% occur only once, and about 14% lies in the top ten. This clonotype occurred a few times. Its antigen is as yet unknown.

The source of this sequence is a human donor with COVID-19. Material for sequencing was cultured CD4+ T cells from blood. This rearrangement joins TRBV15 to TRBJ1-5; 12 bases map to TRBD1. CDR3 nucleotide sequence: TGTGCCACCAGCAGGGAGGGACAGGGGGCAAATCAGCCCCAGCATTTT. It encodes CATSREGQGANQPQHF. Supplemented by reference TRBV15 and TRBJ1-5, the full variable domain reads DAMVIQNPRYQVTQFGKPVTLSCSQTLNHNVMYWYQQKSSQAPKLLFHYYDKDFNNEADTPDNFQSRRPNTSFCFLDIRSPGLGDTAMYLCATSREGQGANQPQHFGDGTRLSIL.